This passage covers 9 T cell receptor beta chains from one sample sequenced in a study of T cell responses to AZD1222 COVID-19 vaccine. Using immunoSEQ multiplex PCR, the repertoire was profiled, and TCRdb retains in-frame clones only, with some absent. Here the sample spans under 120,000 clones, more than 90% being singletons. The specimen comprised peripheral blood, sampled on day 0 of AZD1222 vaccination. These receptors were obtained from an adult in good health.

V and J are TRBV6-5 and TRBJ1-2; maybe TRBD1 (5 bases). The CDR3 is 16 amino acids. Looked up from germline, CDR1 is MNHEY and CDR2 is SVGAGI. The germline V and J ends were trimmed by 2 bases and 0 bases, with 13 bases remaining between them. The CDR3 DNA reads TGTGCCAGCAGTTACGGTCACCGAGGGGCTAACTATGGCTACACCTTC. This gives the protein CASSYGHRGANYGYTF.

This clone is a singleton in its sample. Other DNA sequences in the same sample also yield this CDR3. The chain joins TRBV6-2 or TRBV6-3 to TRBJ2-4; D unclear. V dropped 2 bases and J dropped 0 bases, with 5 bases sitting between them. Per germline, CDR1 MNHEY and CDR2 SVGEGT. This CDR3 is built from 14 residues. CDR3 residues: CASSYGRAKNIQYF. The CDR3 coding sequence is TGTGCCAGCAGTTACGGAAGAGCCAAAAACATTCAGTACTTC.

The chain links TRBV30 to TRBJ2-1; tentatively, D is TRBD2 (5 bases). Germline lookup yields CDR1 GTSNPN and CDR2 SVGIG (reference sequence). V was trimmed by 2 bases and J by 0 bases, leaving 17 bases between them. The CDR3 spans 17 residues. This CDR3 is CAWSRTRRGGSYNEQFF. The CDR3 nucleotides read TGTGCCTGGAGTCGGACGCGGAGAGGAGGCTCCTACAATGAGCAGTTCTTC.

The rearrangement links TRBV9 to TRBJ1-3; the D gene is possibly TRBD1 (5 bases). The CDR3 has 15 residues. Germline V lookup: CDR1 SGDLS, CDR2 YYNGEE. Trimming cost V 0 bases and J 4 bases, with 11 bases left between them. This CDR3 reads CASSVGGTQGNTIYF. CDR3 DNA: TGTGCCAGCAGCGTAGGGGGGACGCAGGGAAACACCATATATTTT. The full variable domain, in which reference TRBV9 and TRBJ1-3 provide the parts outside the CDR3, is DSGVTQTPKHLITATGQRVTLRCSPRSGDLSVYWYQQSLDQGLQFLIQYYNGEERAKGNILERFSAQQFPDLHSELNLSSLELGDSALYFCASSVGGTQGNTIYFGEGSWLTVV.

V is TRBV18 and J is TRBJ1-2; 7 bases line up with TRBD1. Germline-derived CDR1 and CDR2 are KGHSH and LQKENI. V dropped 5 bases and J dropped 4; count of bases not matched to a gene: 7. The CDR3 length is 14 residues. Written as DNA, the CDR3 is TGTGCCAGCTCATCCGGGACAGTCTCCTATGGCTACACCTTC. This codes for CASSSGTVSYGYTF.

This chain uses TRBV4-3 with TRBJ1-2; 8 bases map to TRBD1. This CDR3 comprises 14 residues. Germline V gene data show CDR1 as LGHNA and CDR2 as YSLEER. The trim removed 0 bases at V and 7 bases at J, leaving 4 bases unmatched. This chain's CDR3 is CASSQDQGAGGYTF. CDR3 DNA sequence: TGCGCCAGCAGCCAAGATCAGGGGGCTGGTGGCTACACCTTC.

This chain connects TRBV7-9 to TRBJ1-3; the D gene is possibly TRBD1 (5 bases). The CDR3 contains 17 residues. With 5 bases removed from V and 0 bases from J, the gap between germline ends came to 17 bases. Germline V gene lookup returns CDR1 SEHNR and CDR2 FQNEAQ (reference sequence). CDR3 in amino acids: CASSPRGPGLSGNTIYF. DNA for the CDR3: TGTGCCAGCAGCCCAAGAGGGCCAGGGCTCTCTGGAAACACCATATATTTT.

This clone was seen once. The chain carries TRBV2 and TRBJ1-2, with D maybe TRBD1 (6 bases). Germline V CDR1 and CDR2: SNHLY, FYNNEI. The CDR3 extends over 12 amino acids. The DNA for the CDR3 is TGTGCTAGCTACAGGGATGTCTATGGCTACACCTTC. This sequence encodes CASYRDVYGYTF.

This clone was detected once. The J gene is TRBJ2-3, the V gene TRBV6-2 or TRBV6-3, with D unclear. Trimming took 0 bases from V and 1 from J, leaving 5 bases between them. Per the germline V gene, CDR1 is MNHEY and CDR2 is SVGEGT. The CDR3 spans 14 residues. The CDR3 sequence is CASSYSSRTDTQYF. Written as DNA, the CDR3 is TGTGCCAGCAGTTACTCCTCTCGCACAGATACGCAGTATTTT.